This T cell receptor (beta chain) was recorded in a study of control samples from healthy donors and cancer patients. CDR1 SNHLY and CDR2 FYNNEI come from the germline V gene. This CDR3 is 10 amino acids long. V lost 8 bases to trimming and J lost 3 bases, with 5 bases between them. This clone was counted a few times. Sequencing was performed with immunoSEQ multiplex PCR; in TCRdb, only in-frame clones are kept and a portion is missing. The sample yields about 100,000 clones, less than 90% seen once. The chain recombines TRBV2 with TRBJ2-7, with D unresolved. This clonotype was obtained from a woman in her 50s in good health. The sample was blood. CDR3 bases: TGTGCCAGCGCCGTCTACGAGCAGTACGTC. Protein sequence: CASAVYEQYV.